These 20 T cell receptor beta chains were all obtained from the same sample, sequenced in a study of PD-1 blockade in classical Hodgkin lymphoma. Method: immunoSEQ multiplex PCR; TCRdb's copy keeps in-frame clones and lacks some. The table lists roughly 60,000 clones, more than 80% of them singletons. Regarding time point: cycle 4 day 1 (C4D1), after less than seven weeks of nivolumab. Every patient had relapsed following autologous stem cell transplantation, and cohorts differed in brentuximab vedotin exposure. The sample in question was peripheral blood mononuclear cells (PBMCs), obtained before the fourth cycle of nivolumab. The receptors derive from a human donor with classical Hodgkin lymphoma.

The rearrangement uses TRBV28 and TRBJ1-5, with a tentative D call TRBD1 (6 bases). The germline V gene has CDR1 MDHEN and CDR2 SYDVKM. This CDR3 region has 16 residues. V lost 6 bases and J lost 3, with 18 bases in between. This CDR3 is CASSRDRTIYNQPQHF. The CDR3 DNA reads as TGTGCCAGCAGCCGCGACAGGACTATCTACAATCAGCCCCAGCATTTT.

This chain links TRBV15 with TRBJ1-1; 9 positions agree with TRBD1. Looked up from germline, CDR1 is LNHNV and CDR2 is YYDKDF (reference sequence). CDR3 length: 16 amino acids. V shed 0 bases and J 0 bases; nucleotides not matched to a gene: 2. Here the CDR3 reads CATSRDGQGLNTEAFF. CDR3 coding DNA: TGTGCCACCAGCAGAGACGGACAGGGGTTGAACACTGAAGCTTTCTTT.

The rearrangement links TRBV6-5 to TRBJ2-5; no firm D call. The CDR3 is 14 amino acids. Germline loops: CDR1 MNHEY, CDR2 SVGAGI. Trimming removed 0 bases from V and 2 bases from J, with 7 bases in between. As DNA, the CDR3 is TGTGCCAGCAGTTACTCGATTGGACAAGAGACCCAGTACTTC. This codes for CASSYSIGQETQYF.

The genes are TRBV29-1 and TRBJ2-3, with 8 positions matching TRBD2. The length of the CDR3 is 17 residues. The V segment lost 5 bases and the J segment 6 bases; nucleotides outside the gene matches: 19. CDR1 is SQVTM and CDR2 is ANQGSEA in the germline V gene. CDR3 nucleotide sequence: TGCAGCGTTCAGGGCGGGGTAGCGGGACGCCCATTGGATACGCAGTATTTT. Encoded protein: CSVQGGVAGRPLDTQYF.

The chain uses TRBV6-1 and TRBJ1-1; 10 bases agree with TRBD1. Germline-derived CDR1 and CDR2 are MNHNS and SASEGT. Trimming removed 4 bases from V and 4 bases from J; junction bases left unmatched: 3. The CDR3 consists of 14 residues. The CDR3 loop reads CASSAWTGGTEAFF. The CDR3 DNA reads as TGTGCCAGCAGTGCCTGGACAGGGGGCACTGAAGCTTTCTTT.

This chain links TRBV19 with TRBJ2-2; the D gene is possibly TRBD2 (5 bases). Germline V gene data show CDR1 as LNHDA and CDR2 as SQIVND (reference sequence). The ends were cut back, 3 bases at V and 5 bases at J, with 10 bases in the middle. There are 14 residues in the CDR3. CDR3 residues: CASSMSAGTGELFF. The CDR3 coding sequence is TGTGCCAGTAGTATGAGTGCGGGTACCGGGGAGCTGTTTTTT.

This chain connects TRBV28 to TRBJ2-6; TRBD2 might be the D (5 bases). V lost 6 bases, J lost 1 base, and 10 bases lay in between. The CDR3 is made up of 15 amino acids. The V gene's germline CDR1 is MDHEN and CDR2 SYDVKM. In DNA, the CDR3 is TGTGCCAGCAGAGGCGGGTGGTCTGGGGCCAACGTCCTGACTTTC. It translates to CASRGGWSGANVLTF.

V gene TRBV14 combines with J gene TRBJ2-7; the D gene is possibly TRBD2 (5 bases). The germline V gene has CDR1 SGHDN and CDR2 FVKESK. V gave up 3 bases and J gave up 5 bases, with 23 bases separating them. This CDR3 is built from 17 residues. The CDR3 bases are TGTGCCAGCAGCCAGGACGTTGCAGAGGGCCCTCGTAACGAGCAGTACTTC. Its protein is CASSQDVAEGPRNEQYF.

This clone showed up just once. V and J are TRBV27 and TRBJ2-3; TRBD2 aligns across 8 bases. After removal of 2 bases from V and 0 bases from J, the junction contained 16 bases not matched to a gene. Germline loops: CDR1 MNHEY, CDR2 SMNVEV (reference sequence). The CDR3 contains 20 residues. CDR3 region: CASSLLGAGGPFASTDTQYF. CDR3 in DNA: TGTGCCAGCAGTTTACTGGGGGCGGGGGGACCATTCGCTAGCACAGATACGCAGTATTTT.

The V gene is TRBV18, the J gene TRBJ2-5, with unresolved D. Between the trimmed V and J ends, which lost 2 bases and 1 base, there was a span of 8 bases. There are 14 residues in the CDR3. Per germline, CDR1 KGHSH and CDR2 LQKENI. In nucleotides, the CDR3 is TGTGCCAGCTCACCATATGGCAGCCAAGAGACCCAGTACTTC. This translates into CASSPYGSQETQYF.

There are a few counts of this clone. The rearrangement links TRBV11-2 to TRBJ2-7; D is perhaps TRBD2 (5 bases). The germline V gene encodes CDR1 SGHAT and CDR2 FQNNGV. This CDR3 is built from 16 residues. Deletions cut 1 base from V and 0 bases from J, with 13 bases between. In nucleotides, the CDR3 is TGTGCCAGCAGCTTAGGGAGCGGAGCTGCCTCCTACGAGCAGTACTTC. Encoded protein: CASSLGSGAASYEQYF.

The rearrangement joins TRBV5-6 to TRBJ2-7; D is possibly TRBD1 or TRBD2 (5 bases each). This CDR3 is built from 15 residues. Germline CDR1 and CDR2: SGHDT and YYEEEE. V was pared by 3 bases and J by 3 bases, with 16 bases between. The CDR3 region is CASSSAGAVDYEQYF. The DNA of the CDR3 is TGTGCCAGCAGCTCTGCCGGGGCAGTGGACTACGAGCAGTACTTC.

The V gene is TRBV28, the J gene TRBJ1-2, with D perhaps TRBD1 (5 bases). V was cut by 2 bases and J by 5 bases, with 12 bases left in between. The CDR3 length is 14 residues. CDR1 MDHEN and CDR2 SYDVKM come from the germline V gene. The CDR3 DNA follows: TGTGCCAGCAGTTTACGACAGCCGCGATATGGCTACACCTTC. This sequence encodes CASSLRQPRYGYTF.

This rearrangement joins TRBV28 to TRBJ2-7, with 12 bases fitting TRBD2. Germline CDR1 MDHEN, CDR2 SYDVKM. This CDR3 is 15 amino acids long. After removal of 5 bases from V and 3 bases from J, the junction contained 5 bases not matched to a gene. The CDR3 bases are TGTGCCAGCAGTCCACGACTAGCGGGGGTCTACGAGCAGTACTTC. It yields the protein CASSPRLAGVYEQYF. Full variable domain (outside the CDR3, taken from reference TRBV28 and TRBJ2-7): DVKVTQSSRYLVKRTGEKVFLECVQDMDHENMFWYRQDPGLGLRLIYFSYDVKMKEKGDIPEGYSVSREKKERFSLILESASTNQTSMYLCASSPRLAGVYEQYFGPGTRLTVT.

The count of this clone is one. The V call is TRBV5-1, the J call TRBJ1-4; a weak D match, TRBD1 (6 bases). Trimming left V 4 bases short and J 5 bases short, with 12 bases between. Germline V gene data show CDR1 as SGHRS and CDR2 as YFSETQ. The CDR3 covers 14 residues. CDR3 DNA: TGCGCCAGCAGCGCCCCGGACAGCAATGAAAAACTGTTTTTT. Translated: CASSAPDSNEKLFF. The entire variable domain, with the rest obtained from reference TRBV5-1 and TRBJ1-4, is as follows: KAGVTQTPRYLIKTRGQQVTLSCSPISGHRSVSWYQQTPGQGLQFLFEYFSETQRNKGNFPGRFSGRQFSNSRSEMNVSTLELGDSALYLCASSAPDSNEKLFFGSGTQLSVL.

The DNA of the CDR3 is TGTGCCAGCTCTACCCCTAATACACTTAAGGGAAATTACGAGCAGTACTTC. Protein: CASSTPNTLKGNYEQYF. The V call is TRBV28, the J call TRBJ2-7; D not certain. With 8 bases removed from V and 4 bases from J, the gap between germline ends came to 27 bases. There are 17 residues in the CDR3. Germline CDR1 reads MDHEN; CDR2 reads SYDVKM.

V usage is TRBV10-2 and J usage is TRBJ2-7, with 11 bases matching TRBD2. CDR1 WSHSY and CDR2 SAAADI come from the germline V gene. The CDR3 runs to 14 residues. V lost 6 bases and J lost 6; bases outside the gene matches: 7. DNA of the CDR3: TGCGCCAGCAGCAACGTACTAGCGGGAGCCGAGCAGTACTTC. Protein product: CASSNVLAGAEQYF.

A few counts support this clone. Here the CDR3 reads CASSEFIGTRRSYNEQFF. The CDR3 DNA follows: TGTGCCAGCAGTGAATTCATCGGGACAAGACGCTCTTACAATGAGCAGTTCTTC. V and J are TRBV2 and TRBJ2-1; D might be TRBD1 (6 bases). Germline CDR1 reads SNHLY; CDR2 reads FYNNEI. V gave up 2 bases and J gave up 4 bases, with 21 bases separating them. The CDR3 totals 18 residues. The whole variable domain, filled in from reference TRBV2 and TRBJ2-1, reads EPEVTQTPSHQVTQMGQEVILRCVPISNHLYFYWYRQILGQKVEFLVSFYNNEISEKSEIFDDQFSVERPDGSNFTLKIRSTKLEDSAMYFCASSEFIGTRRSYNEQFFGPGTRLTVL.

The chain has TRBV5-1 and TRBJ1-6; D unresolved. Trimming pared 0 bases from V and 7 bases from J, leaving 5 bases between. This CDR3 has 13 amino acids. Per the germline V gene, CDR1 is SGHRS and CDR2 is YFSETQ. The CDR3 sequence is CASSLDPNSPLHF. The CDR3 bases are TGCGCCAGCAGCTTGGATCCAAATTCACCCCTCCACTTT.

The chain employs TRBV25-1 and TRBJ2-7, with a tentative D call TRBD2 (5 bases). Germline values: CDR1 MGHDK, CDR2 SYGVNS. Trimming pared 1 base from V and 7 bases from J, leaving 20 bases between. The CDR3 covers 16 residues. The CDR3 DNA sequence: TGTGCCAGCAGTGAATGGAACAGCGAAGTATCGGGAGAGCAGTACTTC. Its translation is CASSEWNSEVSGEQYF.